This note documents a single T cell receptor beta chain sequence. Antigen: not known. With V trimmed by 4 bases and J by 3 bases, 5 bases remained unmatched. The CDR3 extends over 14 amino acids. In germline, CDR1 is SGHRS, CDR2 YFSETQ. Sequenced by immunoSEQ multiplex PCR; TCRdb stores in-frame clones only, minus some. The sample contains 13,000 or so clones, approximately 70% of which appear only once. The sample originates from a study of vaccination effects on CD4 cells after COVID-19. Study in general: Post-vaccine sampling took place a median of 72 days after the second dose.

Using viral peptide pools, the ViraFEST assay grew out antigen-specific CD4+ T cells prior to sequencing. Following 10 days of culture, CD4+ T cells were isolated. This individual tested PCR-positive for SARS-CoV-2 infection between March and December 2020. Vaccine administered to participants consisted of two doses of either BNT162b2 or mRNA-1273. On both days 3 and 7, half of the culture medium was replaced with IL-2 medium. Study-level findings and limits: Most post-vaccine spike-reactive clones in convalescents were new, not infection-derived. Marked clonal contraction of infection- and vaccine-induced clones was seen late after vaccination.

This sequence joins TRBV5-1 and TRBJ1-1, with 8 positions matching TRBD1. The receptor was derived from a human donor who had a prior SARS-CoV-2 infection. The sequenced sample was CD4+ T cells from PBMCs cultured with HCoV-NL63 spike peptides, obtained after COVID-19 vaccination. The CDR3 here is CASSPQGGDTEAFF. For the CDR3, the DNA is TGCGCCAGCAGCCCACAGGGGGGAGACACTGAAGCTTTCTTT.